These T cell receptor beta chains were read from a single sample in a study of T-cell memory formation after mild COVID-19. TCRdb re-called the 5' RACE reads with MiXCR, one entry per CDR3 protein. The sample includes roughly 610,000 distinct CDR3 sequences, approximately 15% of them seen just once. Sequencing was performed on PBMCs or a T cell subset sorted from them (not recorded which). The origin of the receptors is an adult woman who had mild COVID-19 (a few samples of this study predate the infection). Cell type and time point are not known. CDR3s leave out the opening cysteine and the closing phenylalanine or tryptophan. Each record gives: V gene, J gene, CDR3 protein.

TRBV5-1	TRBJ2-7	ASSLDRGGYEQY
TRBV12-3/TRBV12-4	TRBJ2-5	ASSPTGVVETQY
TRBV4-2	TRBJ1-2	ASSHGAQPAYGYT
TRBV28	TRBJ2-3	ASAGPAPDTQY
TRBV2	TRBJ1-5	ASTSGQSHQPQH
TRBV9	TRBJ1-5	ASSTTPGADQPQH
TRBV28	TRBJ1-2	ASRRDSYGYT
TRBV7-2	TRBJ2-7	ASSTIQGGEQY
TRBV28	TRBJ2-1	ASRQLGTSGINEQF
TRBV7-3	TRBJ1-1	ASSLNANTEAF
TRBV7-2	TRBJ2-3	ASSPGTSFSDTQY
TRBV27	TRBJ1-1	ASSSGSTGVTEAF
TRBV24-1	TRBJ1-3	ATSDTPRGGAGNTIY
TRBV27	TRBJ2-3	ASRTGLLQDTQY
TRBV4-3	TRBJ2-5	ASSQEPTGPQETQY
TRBV30	TRBJ2-7	AWSGRGRNSYEQY
TRBV29-1	TRBJ1-1	SGGAISNTEAF
TRBV27	TRBJ1-6	ASSSGTGGGSPLH
TRBV12-3/TRBV12-4	TRBJ2-7	ASSLGQGLGYEQY
TRBV6-5	TRBJ1-3	ASRRGPGNTIY
TRBV5-6	TRBJ2-1	ASSADLYEQF
TRBV3-1	TRBJ2-2	ASSHQRAGTGELF
TRBV4-2	TRBJ1-1	ASSPSRGTNTEAF
TRBV12-3/TRBV12-4	TRBJ1-5	ASRPQENQPQH
TRBV9	TRBJ1-5	ASSPRGGPGQPQH
TRBV6-5	TRBJ1-5	ASSYTGGGQPQH
TRBV2	TRBJ1-3	ASTGTGGAGNTIY
TRBV7-9	TRBJ1-1	ASSFGGETEAF
TRBV19	TRBJ2-1	ASSILRQGAYNEQF
TRBV7-8	TRBJ2-5	ASREAGRGGQETQY
TRBV4-3	TRBJ2-1	ASSQDAAAPNNEQF
TRBV5-4	TRBJ1-4	ASSIKTGSKDLF
TRBV5-6	TRBJ2-1	ASSLEGFRNEQF